This T cell receptor (beta chain) was captured in a study of CXCR3-negative and CXCR3-positive naive CD8 T cells. By phenotype, naive CD8+ T cells were CD45RO-CCR7+CD27+CD95-. Preparation of TRB cDNA libraries relied on 5' RACE carrying UMI labels. TCRdb re-called the 5' RACE reads, yielding one record per CDR3 amino acid sequence without DNA. The sample data list fewer than 140,000 distinct CDR3 sequences. Overall study results and limits: TCR strength was inferred from TRB CDR3 properties, while surface CD5 was comparable between naive subsets. Researchers report that CXCR3-positive naive cells carry more hydrophobic TRB CDR3s than CXCR3-negative naive cells. Whereas memory cells differed, naive CXCR3-negative and CXCR3-positive cells shared similar TRBV-TRBJ usage. Much lower diversity was found in memory CD8+ cells, while both naive subsets had comparably high diversity.

In the case of this clonotype: Its target is unknown.

The CDR3 runs 15 residues. Germline V gene sequence: CDR1 PRHDT, CDR2 FYEKMQ (reference sequence). The TCR sequence derives from a human donor in good health. Some clones in this sample may be carry-over from other donors' samples. Sequencing was carried out using naive CXCR3+ CD8+ T cells from blood. Noted subset: CD45RO-CCR7+CD27+CD95- naive CD8+ T cells expressing CXCR3 (TNR3+). The V call is TRBV13, the J call TRBJ2-7. The CDR3 region is CASSLEMVSPYEQYF.